A selection of T cell receptor beta chains follows, all from one sample in a study of cytomegalovirus exposure and HLA in healthy donors. The data were produced by immunoSEQ multiplex PCR, yet TCRdb's version contains in-frame clones alone and is incomplete. The sample records 170,000 or so clones, roughly 78% being singletons. Material for sequencing was PBMCs. The receptors derive from a woman aged 45 to 65 in good health and CMV-seropositive. Both conserved end residues are part of each CDR3. D genes are given only for firm matches. Not every row has a clone size; where given, it reads once, few, many or a size class.

length	J	size	D	V	DNA	CDR3
13	TRBJ1-1	.	.	TRBV10-3	TGTGCCATCAGTCGACTCGAGAACACTGAAGCTTTCTTT	CAISRLENTEAFF
16	TRBJ2-3	.	TRBD2	TRBV27	TGTGCCAGCAGTTTATCCCTAGCGGGCCCCACAGATACGCAGTATTTT	CASSLSLAGPTDTQYF
12	TRBJ2-5	few	.	TRBV11-2	TGTGCCAGCAGTCTAAGCCTAGAGACCCAGTACTTC	CASSLSLETQYF
11	TRBJ2-7	.	.	TRBV5-4	TGTGCCAGCAGCTTTTACGGGGAGCAGTACTTC	CASSFYGEQYF
16	TRBJ2-5	few	TRBD1	TRBV18	TGTGCCAGCTCACCACCATATGACAGGGGCCAAGAGACCCAGTACTTC	CASSPPYDRGQETQYF
12	TRBJ2-5	.	.	TRBV5-1	TGCGCCAGCAGCTTTGGGCGCGAGACCCAGTACTTC	CASSFGRETQYF
15	TRBJ1-5	.	.	TRBV9	TGTGCCAGCAGCGTAGGAGAGGGGGGCAATCAGCCCCAGCATTTT	CASSVGEGGNQPQHF
15	TRBJ2-7	.	TRBD2	TRBV5-4	TGTGCCAGCAGCTCGCCGGGACTAGCGGCCTACGAGCAGTACTTC	CASSSPGLAAYEQYF
15	TRBJ2-7	.	.	TRBV10-3	TGTGCCATCAGTGATGAGGTCCGCGGGAACTACGAGCAGTACTTC	CAISDEVRGNYEQYF
13	TRBJ2-2	.	.	TRBV7-9	TGTGCCAGCAGCTTAGCAGCCGCCGGGGAGCTGTTTTTT	CASSLAAAGELFF
15	TRBJ1-2	.	.	TRBV7-9	TGTGCCAGCAGCGCCGACGTAGCTTGGAGCTATGGCTACACCTTC	CASSADVAWSYGYTF
14	TRBJ2-7	few	.	TRBV13	TGTGCCAGCAGCTACCGGGGGTCACACTACGAGCAGTACTTC	CASSYRGSHYEQYF
14	TRBJ1-1	.	.	TRBV19	TGTGCCACCTTATCTCCGACAAGAATGACTGAAGCTTTCTTT	CATLSPTRMTEAFF
13	TRBJ1-3	.	TRBD1	TRBV4-2	TGTGCCAGCAGCCACCCCGGGACAGACAAGTTCTATTTT	CASSHPGTDKFYF
15	TRBJ2-7	.	.	TRBV15	TGTGCCACCAGTAGAGGCGGTGGAGAATCCTACGAGCAGTACTTC	CATSRGGGESYEQYF
16	TRBJ2-7	once	.	TRBV7-9	TGTGCCAGCACCAAAAACGCAGGGGCAGGGAAGTACGAGCAGTACTTC	CASTKNAGAGKYEQYF
14	TRBJ1-5	.	TRBD1	TRBV2	TGTGCCAGCAGCGGGACAGGGGGCAATCAGCCCCAGCATTTT	CASSGTGGNQPQHF
15	TRBJ1-5	.	.	TRBV6-5	TGTGCCAGCAGCGATTACCGGGGGAGCAATCAGCCCCAGCATTTT	CASSDYRGSNQPQHF
16	TRBJ2-1	once	.	TRBV7-3	TGTGCCAGCAGCGAATCCGGGACTCGCTCCTACAATGAGCAGTTCTTC	CASSESGTRSYNEQFF
13	TRBJ1-2	.	.	TRBV7-3	TGTGCCAGCAGTCTTTCTCCTGACAGAGTCTACACCTTC	CASSLSPDRVYTF
14	TRBJ1-2	.	TRBD1	TRBV7-2	TGCGCCAGCAGCCAAGCCGGGACAGGGCCAGGCTACACCTTC	CASSQAGTGPGYTF
16	TRBJ1-1	.	.	TRBV6-1	TGTGCCAGCAGTGATCAACGGGGTTCTGGGGACACTGAAGCTTTCTTT	CASSDQRGSGDTEAFF
13	TRBJ2-5	.	.	TRBV5-1	TGCGCCAGCAGCGGGCAGGGGGGAGAGACCCAGTACTTC	CASSGQGGETQYF
16	TRBJ2-2	.	.	TRBV7-9	TGTTCCAGCAGCTTGCGGGGGACAGGTGTTGTAGGGGAGCTGTTTTTT	CSSSLRGTGVVGELFF
15	TRBJ2-7	.	TRBD1	TRBV4-3	TGCGCCAGCAGCCAAGATCCCCAGGGACAGTACGAGCAGTACTTC	CASSQDPQGQYEQYF
15	TRBJ2-7	.	TRBD1	TRBV15	TGTGCCACCAGCAGGCCTCAGGGGGCCTCCTACGAGCAGTACTTC	CATSRPQGASYEQYF